Reported below is one TCR beta chain. Its specificity is not known. These data are taken from a study of cytomegalovirus exposure and HLA in healthy donors. Whole-study results and caveats: Reportedly, TCR beta sequences accurately predicted HLA-A and HLA-B alleles in most subjects. TCR beta V- and J-gene trimming, according to a later analysis, was linked to a missense DCLRE1C variant. Reports described diagnosis of cytomegalovirus status by the classifier as highly specific and sensitive.

Use of 60 Vbeta and 13 Jbeta primers characterized the PCR. Data came from immunoSEQ multiplex PCR; TCRdb stores just in-frame clones and leaves some out. This sample has approximately 300,000 clones, with roughly 80% found just once. The CDR3 runs 18 residues. Germline V CDR1 and CDR2: MGHRA, YSYEKL. V gave up 1 base and J gave up 0 bases, with 18 bases separating them. This receptor was obtained from a girl between 2 and 10 years old in good health and CMV-seronegative. The chain employs TRBV4-1 and TRBJ1-1; no firm D call. The sample taken for sequencing was PBMCs. CDR3 protein: CASSQVYRSSFLNTEAFF. The CDR3 DNA sequence: TGCGCCAGCAGCCAAGTTTACCGGTCCTCCTTCTTGAACACTGAAGCTTTCTTT.